This is a list of T cell receptor beta chains from one sample in a study of T cells in Graves' hyperthyroidism and ophthalmopathy. TCRdb re-called the multiplex PCR reads through MiXCR, storing one row per CDR3 protein. Here the sample spans about 550,000 distinct CDR3 sequences, around 20% being singletons. The specimen was blood. The receptors were sampled from a man aged 18 to 30 with Graves' hyperthyroidism. CDR3s include the opening cysteine and the closing phenylalanine or tryptophan. The D gene is left open where the match is weak. The size entry is marked missing in some rows and otherwise reads once, few, many or a size class.

>-|-|TRBJ2-7|TRBV6-1
CASSDEVSLHDQYF
TGTGCCAGCAGTGACGAGGTCAGTCTCCACGATCAGTACTTC
>TRBD2|many|TRBJ2-3|TRBV6-2/TRBV6-3
CASSPTSGGADTQYF
TGTGCCAGCAGCCCGACTAGCGGGGGGGCAGATACGCAGTATTTT
>-|many|TRBJ2-5|TRBV25-1
CASSEYRDKRETQYF
TGTGCCAGCAGTGAATACAGAGATAAAAGAGAGACCCAGTACTTC
>-|many|TRBJ2-7|TRBV28
CASSPGHSYEQYF
TGTGCCAGCAGTCCGGGACATTCCTACGAGCAGTACTTC
>-|-|TRBJ2-7|TRBV20-1
CSARGAGSEQYF
TGCAGTGCTAGGGGGGCAGGGAGTGAGCAGTACTTC
>-|many|TRBJ2-5|TRBV15
CATSRDSREETQYF
TGTGCCACCAGCAGAGATAGTAGGGAAGAGACCCAGTACTTC
>TRBD1|-|TRBJ1-2|TRBV7-2
CASSQKGQGSGYTF
TGTGCCAGCAGCCAGAAAGGACAGGGCTCTGGCTACACCTTC
>TRBD1|many|TRBJ2-7|TRBV12-3/TRBV12-4
CASSLGQGIRNEQYF
TGTGCCAGCAGTTTAGGACAGGGAATTAGAAACGAGCAGTACTTC
>TRBD1|few|TRBJ2-2|TRBV19
CASSWGQGSRGELFF
TGTGCCAGTAGTTGGGGACAGGGAAGTCGCGGGGAGCTGTTTTTT
>-|many|TRBJ1-5|TRBV7-8
CASSSDTGNQPQHF
TGTGCCAGCAGCTCGGACACAGGTAATCAGCCCCAGCATTTT
>-|-|TRBJ2-7|TRBV28
CASCSQQGSYEQYF
TGTGCCAGCTGTTCCCAACAGGGTAGCTACGAGCAGTACTTC
>TRBD2|few|TRBJ2-7|TRBV11-2
CASSLTERGLNEQYF
TGTGCCAGCAGCTTAACCGAGCGGGGCCTCAACGAGCAGTACTTC
>TRBD1|-|TRBJ2-5|TRBV12-3/TRBV12-4
CASSQPGQEEETQYF
TGTGCCAGCAGCCAACCCGGACAGGAGGAGGAGACCCAGTACTTC
>TRBD1|many|TRBJ1-1|TRBV28
CASSLRLDRGPSQAFF
TGTGCCAGCAGTTTACGCCTCGACAGGGGGCCCTCTCAGGCTTTCTTT
>-|many|TRBJ1-2|TRBV12-3/TRBV12-4
CASGRGFYGYTF
TGTGCCAGCGGGAGGGGTTTTTATGGCTACACCTTC
>-|few|TRBJ1-5|TRBV5-5
CASSLVGRFNQPQHF
TGTGCCAGCAGCTTGGTCGGACGGTTCAATCAGCCCCAGCATTTT
>-|many|TRBJ2-2|TRBV28
CASTSPRAGSHTGELFF
TGTGCCAGCACCTCTCCGAGGGCGGGGTCCCACACCGGGGAGCTGTTTTTT
>TRBD1|-|TRBJ2-7|TRBV2
CASRDPGTGDYEQYF
TGTGCCAGCAGAGATCCCGGGACAGGGGACTACGAGCAGTACTTC
>-|many|TRBJ1-5|TRBV6-1
CASSLRQAFSLQPQHF
TGTGCCAGCAGCCTCAGACAGGCCTTCTCCCTTCAGCCCCAGCATTTT
>-|-|TRBJ2-7|TRBV29-1
CSVEKEAGGAYEQYF
TGCAGCGTTGAAAAGGAGGCAGGGGGGGCCTACGAGCAGTACTTC
>TRBD1|many|TRBJ1-2|TRBV9
CASSVSGTGFGGYTF
TGTGCCAGCAGCGTATCCGGGACAGGGTTTGGAGGCTACACCTTC
>-|-|TRBJ1-5|TRBV19
CASSISRGNQPQHF
TGTGCCAGTAGTATTTCCCGGGGGAATCAGCCCCAGCATTTT
>TRBD2|few|TRBJ2-2|TRBV20-1
CSARDLTSGETGELFF
TGCAGTGCTAGAGATCTGACTAGCGGGGAAACCGGGGAGCTGTTTTTT
>-|few|TRBJ2-4|TRBV3-1
CASSRGENIQYF
TGTGCCAGCAGCCGGGGGGAAAACATTCAGTACTTC
>-|many|TRBJ2-5|TRBV12-3/TRBV12-4
CASSPTGETQYF
TGTGCCAGCAGCCCGACGGGAGAGACCCAGTACTTC
>TRBD1|-|TRBJ2-7|TRBV28
CASSLYRGSYEQYF
TGTGCCAGCAGTTTATACAGGGGATCCTACGAGCAGTACTTC
>-|many|TRBJ2-7|TRBV5-1
CASSLGVSSYEQYF
TGCGCCAGCAGCTTGGGAGTCAGCTCCTACGAGCAGTACTTC
>TRBD1|-|TRBJ1-1|TRBV6-1
CASSRPPGQGKPEAFF
TGTGCCAGCAGTCGTCCCCCGGGACAGGGGAAACCTGAAGCTTTCTTT
>TRBD2|many|TRBJ2-7|TRBV7-2
CASSQGLGYYEQYF
TGTGCCAGCAGCCAGGGACTAGGCTACTACGAGCAGTACTTC
>-|-|TRBJ2-5|TRBV20-1
CSASPGQETQYF
TGCAGTGCTAGTCCCGGACAGGAGACCCAGTACTTC
>TRBD1|-|TRBJ2-7|TRBV6-1
CASTPRDRGSDEQYF
TGTGCCAGCACTCCTCGGGACAGGGGAAGCGACGAGCAGTACTTC
>-|many|TRBJ1-1|TRBV12-3/TRBV12-4
CASSLGYLEAFF
TGTGCCAGCAGTTTAGGGTACCTCGAAGCTTTCTTT
>-|-|TRBJ1-1|TRBV19
CASSIAKGTEAFF
TGTGCCAGTAGTATAGCCAAGGGCACTGAAGCTTTCTTT
>TRBD1|-|TRBJ1-5|TRBV7-3
CASSPSTGSQPQHF
TGTGCCAGCAGCCCCTCGACAGGGTCTCAGCCCCAGCATTTT
>TRBD1|-|TRBJ2-5|TRBV27
CASRRGGGETQYF
TGTGCCAGCAGACGAGGGGGCGGGGAGACCCAGTACTTC
>-|many|TRBJ2-5|TRBV28
CASSAPGLQETQYF
TGTGCCAGCAGCGCCCCAGGCCTCCAAGAGACCCAGTACTTC
>-|-|TRBJ2-5|TRBV28
CASTDKGIFQETQYF
TGTGCCAGCACTGATAAGGGGATTTTCCAAGAGACCCAGTACTTC
>-|many|TRBJ1-1|TRBV6-1
CATQNRDTEAFF
TGTGCCACACAAAACAGGGACACTGAAGCTTTCTTT
>TRBD1|-|TRBJ2-5|TRBV12-5
CASGLGTGEYETKYF
TGTGCTAGTGGTTTAGGGACAGGGGAGTATGAGACCAAGTACTTC
>-|many|TRBJ1-1|TRBV6-5
CASSYSRGSEAFF
TGTGCCAGCAGTTACTCGAGGGGGTCAGAAGCTTTCTTT
>TRBD1|many|TRBJ1-1|TRBV12-3/TRBV12-4
CASSVGQGNTEAFF
TGTGCCAGCAGTGTGGGACAGGGAAACACTGAAGCTTTCTTT
>TRBD2|few|TRBJ2-5|TRBV2
CASSEVSSGARETQYF
TGTGCCAGCAGTGAAGTCTCTAGCGGGGCTCGGGAGACCCAGTACTTC
>TRBD1|many|TRBJ1-2|TRBV6-5
CASSYSNQGAGGYTF
TGTGCCAGCAGTTACTCAAACCAGGGGGCGGGAGGCTACACCTTC
>-|many|TRBJ2-7|TRBV27
CASSLSRVAGDPPYEQYF
TGTGCCAGCAGTTTATCGAGGGTTGCAGGGGACCCTCCCTACGAGCAGTACTTC
>-|-|TRBJ2-2|TRBV30
CAWRRGLSNTGELFF
TGTGCCTGGAGGAGGGGACTCTCGAACACCGGGGAGCTGTTTTTT
>-|-|TRBJ1-1|TRBV7-8
CASSSQSLEAFF
TGTGCCAGCAGCTCTCAAAGCCTTGAAGCTTTCTTT
>TRBD1|-|TRBJ1-2|TRBV12-3/TRBV12-4
CASSPPGDSLYGYTF
TGTGCCAGCAGTCCCCCCGGGGACAGCCTCTATGGCTACACCTTC
>-|few|TRBJ1-2|TRBV5-6
CASSLVQAGYGYTF
TGTGCCAGCAGCTTGGTCCAGGCCGGATATGGCTACACCTTC
>TRBD1|-|TRBJ2-5|TRBV4-3
CASSQVYRGETQYF
TGCGCCAGCAGCCAAGTGTACAGGGGGGAGACCCAGTACTTC
>TRBD1|-|TRBJ2-7|TRBV11-1
CASSSFDRGGGYEQYF
TGTGCCAGCAGCTCCTTTGACAGGGGAGGCGGGTACGAGCAGTACTTC
>-|-|TRBJ2-5|TRBV7-3
CASSLNPVPPSDSGETQYF
TGTGCCAGCAGCTTAAACCCAGTCCCTCCATCCGATTCAGGGGAGACCCAGTACTTC
>TRBD2|many|TRBJ2-2|TRBV12-3/TRBV12-4
CASSWTGVSGGTNTGELFF
TGTGCCAGCAGTTGGACTGGGGTGAGCGGGGGAACGAACACCGGGGAGCTGTTTTTT
>-|many|TRBJ1-1|TRBV30
CACWASTTEAFF
TGTGCCTGCTGGGCCAGTACCACTGAAGCTTTCTTT
>-|many|TRBJ1-5|TRBV12-3/TRBV12-4
CASSLGPGPTPQPQHF
TGTGCCAGCAGTTTGGGACCAGGTCCTACGCCCCAGCCCCAGCATTTT
>TRBD1|many|TRBJ2-7|TRBV4-1
CASSQPLGGTGFYEQYF
TGCGCCAGCAGCCAACCCTTGGGTGGGACAGGGTTCTACGAGCAGTACTTC